This TCR beta chain stems from a study of blood T cell repertoires in COVID-19. Overall study context: Samples of COVID-19 (acute and convalescent) were obtained from the United States, Italy and Spain. Sources were T cells, B-cell-depleted T cells, or PBMCs; the material itself was cDNA or gDNA.

Germline trimming cut 4 bases from V and 1 base from J; bases unmatched to any gene: 3. Per the germline V gene, CDR1 is SGDLS and CDR2 is YYNGEE. CDR3 length: 14 amino acids. Per the original methods: Estimated nucleated cell counts came from reference gene primer amplification. Generated by immunoSEQ multiplex PCR, the TCRdb table keeps only in-frame clones and is missing some. V and J calls plus clone size are reproduced from that table; the DNA served to infer D and trimming. The data hold tens of thousands of clones, with more than 60% observed a single time. The V call is TRBV9, the J call TRBJ1-1, with 8 positions matching TRBD1. The TCR comes from a human donor in a cohort sampled during active COVID-19. Input material: peripheral blood. Here the CDR3 DNA reads TGTGCCAGCAGCCCCGGACAGGGGAACACTGAAGCTTTCTTT. Translated, it gives CASSPGQGNTEAFF.